The rows below give T cell receptor beta chains drawn from one sample of a study of blood T cells in healthy people across ages. TCRdb recomputed calls from the 5' RACE reads with MiXCR, one row per CDR3 protein. The table shows 1.5 million or so distinct CDR3 sequences, with about 45% occurring only once. Sample: blood. The receptors here all came from a woman aged 18-30 years in good health. CDR3s include the opening cysteine and the closing phenylalanine or tryptophan. A D gene is named only where the DNA matches it firmly. Size tells how often a clone was seen (once, few, many) or the class of an expanded clone, and some rows leave it out.

v_call: TRBV2; d_call: TRBD1; clone_size: .; j_call: TRBJ2-1; cdr3_aa: CASSRQGRTYNEQFF; cdr3_nt: TGTGCCAGCAGTAGACAGGGGCGAACTTACAATGAGCAGTTCTTC
v_call: TRBV4-1; d_call: TRBD2; clone_size: few; j_call: TRBJ2-1; cdr3_aa: CASSQSSGGLSYNEQFF; cdr3_nt: TGCGCCAGCAGCCAAAGTAGCGGGGGACTGTCCTACAATGAGCAGTTCTTC
v_call: TRBV29-1; d_call: .; clone_size: few; j_call: TRBJ2-7; cdr3_aa: CSVRRPLLQAAQYF; cdr3_nt: TGCAGCGTTCGACGCCCTTTGCTGCAAGCGGCCCAGTACTTC
v_call: TRBV12-3/TRBV12-4; d_call: .; clone_size: few; j_call: TRBJ2-7; cdr3_aa: CASSLLGAYNEQYF; cdr3_nt: TGTGCCAGCAGTTTATTGGGCGCCTACAATGAGCAGTACTTC
v_call: TRBV12-3/TRBV12-4; d_call: .; clone_size: few; j_call: TRBJ1-4; cdr3_aa: CASSLGQEEKLFF; cdr3_nt: TGTGCCAGCAGTTTAGGACAGGAAGAAAAACTGTTTTTT
v_call: TRBV5-6; d_call: .; clone_size: .; j_call: TRBJ2-5; cdr3_aa: CASSSYGSAETQYF; cdr3_nt: TGTGCCAGCAGCTCGTATGGGAGTGCGGAGACCCAGTACTTC
v_call: TRBV20-1; d_call: .; clone_size: .; j_call: TRBJ1-5; cdr3_aa: CSARDSGLGQPQHF; cdr3_nt: TGCAGTGCTAGAGACTCTGGGTTGGGTCAGCCCCAGCATTTT
v_call: TRBV18; d_call: TRBD1; clone_size: .; j_call: TRBJ2-5; cdr3_aa: CASSPTGFQETQYF; cdr3_nt: TGTGCCAGCTCACCGACAGGGTTCCAAGAGACCCAGTACTTC
v_call: TRBV7-8; d_call: TRBD2; clone_size: .; j_call: TRBJ2-1; cdr3_aa: CASSPSGSPLYNEQFF; cdr3_nt: TGTGCCAGCAGCCCTAGCGGGAGTCCCCTCTACAATGAGCAGTTCTTC
v_call: TRBV4-2; d_call: TRBD1; clone_size: .; j_call: TRBJ2-1; cdr3_aa: CASSQDERTGEGNEQFF; cdr3_nt: TGTGCCAGCAGCCAAGATGAGAGGACAGGGGAGGGCAATGAGCAGTTCTTC
v_call: TRBV9; d_call: TRBD1; clone_size: few; j_call: TRBJ2-6; cdr3_aa: CASSIDRVLSGANVLTF; cdr3_nt: TGTGCCAGCAGCATCGACAGGGTTCTCTCTGGGGCCAACGTCCTGACTTTC
v_call: TRBV20-1; d_call: .; clone_size: .; j_call: TRBJ1-6; cdr3_aa: CSGNAGSSPLHF; cdr3_nt: TGCAGTGGGAACGCAGGGTCGTCACCCCTCCACTTT
v_call: TRBV12-3/TRBV12-4; d_call: .; clone_size: .; j_call: TRBJ1-1; cdr3_aa: CASSLGHTNTEAFF; cdr3_nt: TGTGCCAGCAGTTTAGGGCATACCAACACTGAAGCTTTCTTT
v_call: TRBV12-3/TRBV12-4; d_call: TRBD1; clone_size: .; j_call: TRBJ1-1; cdr3_aa: CASSRTGGGRNTEAFF; cdr3_nt: TGTGCCAGCAGCAGGACAGGGGGCGGCCGGAACACTGAAGCTTTCTTT
v_call: TRBV7-9; d_call: TRBD1; clone_size: many; j_call: TRBJ1-1; cdr3_aa: CASSPRTGRNTEAFF; cdr3_nt: TGTGCCAGCAGCCCAAGGACAGGTAGAAACACTGAAGCTTTCTTT
v_call: TRBV27; d_call: .; clone_size: few; j_call: TRBJ2-5; cdr3_aa: CASSFGLLGEQYF; cdr3_nt: TGTGCCAGCAGTTTCGGACTTTTGGGGGAGCAGTACTTC
v_call: TRBV6-1; d_call: .; clone_size: .; j_call: TRBJ1-5; cdr3_aa: CASSGRTAINQPQHF; cdr3_nt: TGTGCCAGCAGTGGCCGGACAGCGATCAATCAGCCCCAGCATTTT
v_call: TRBV15; d_call: .; clone_size: .; j_call: TRBJ1-4; cdr3_aa: CATSRDLGSRNEKLFF; cdr3_nt: TGTGCCACCAGCAGAGATCTCGGGTCCCGAAATGAAAAACTGTTTTTT
v_call: TRBV12-3/TRBV12-4; d_call: .; clone_size: many; j_call: TRBJ1-5; cdr3_aa: CASSLGTAYSNQPQHF; cdr3_nt: TGTGCCAGCAGTTTAGGGACAGCTTATAGCAATCAGCCCCAGCATTTT
v_call: TRBV7-3; d_call: .; clone_size: .; j_call: TRBJ2-4; cdr3_aa: CASSLGGPIQYF; cdr3_nt: TGTGCCAGCAGCTTAGGCGGACCCATCCAGTACTTC
v_call: TRBV2; d_call: .; clone_size: .; j_call: TRBJ1-3; cdr3_aa: CASSVGGTAYSGNTIYF; cdr3_nt: TGTGCCAGCAGTGTAGGCGGGACCGCCTACTCTGGAAACACCATATATTTT
v_call: TRBV20-1; d_call: .; clone_size: .; j_call: TRBJ1-5; cdr3_aa: CSAIGEGDQPQHF; cdr3_nt: TGCAGTGCTATCGGCGAGGGAGATCAGCCCCAGCATTTT
v_call: TRBV29-1; d_call: .; clone_size: .; j_call: TRBJ1-4; cdr3_aa: CSVAGTSEKLFF; cdr3_nt: TGCAGCGTGGCGGGAACTAGTGAAAAACTGTTTTTT
v_call: TRBV27; d_call: TRBD2; clone_size: .; j_call: TRBJ2-1; cdr3_aa: CASSLGTSGPLNEQFF; cdr3_nt: TGTGCCAGCAGTTTAGGGACTAGCGGCCCCTTAAATGAGCAGTTCTTC
v_call: TRBV25-1; d_call: .; clone_size: few; j_call: TRBJ2-1; cdr3_aa: CASSDPGSSNEQFF; cdr3_nt: TGTGCCAGCAGTGACCCTGGTAGCTCCAATGAGCAGTTCTTC
v_call: TRBV21-1; d_call: .; clone_size: many; j_call: TRBJ2-3; cdr3_aa: CASSLRGLACDTQYF; cdr3_nt: TGTGCCAGCAGCTTACGTGGGCTAGCGTGTGATACGCAGTATTTT
v_call: TRBV5-1; d_call: .; clone_size: few; j_call: TRBJ2-4; cdr3_aa: CASSLTAPGFGYGEQYF; cdr3_nt: TGCGCCAGCAGTTTAACTGCCCCAGGGTTTGGGTATGGTGAGCAGTACTTC
v_call: TRBV27; d_call: .; clone_size: few; j_call: TRBJ1-1; cdr3_aa: CASSLGPTPNTEAFF; cdr3_nt: TGTGCCAGCAGTTTAGGACCGACGCCGAACACTGAAGCTTTCTTT
v_call: TRBV6-2/TRBV6-3; d_call: .; clone_size: few; j_call: TRBJ2-1; cdr3_aa: CASSRDGDSYNEQFF; cdr3_nt: TGTGCCAGCAGCCGAGACGGAGACTCCTACAATGAGCAGTTCTTC
v_call: TRBV5-1; d_call: .; clone_size: .; j_call: TRBJ2-3; cdr3_aa: CANSTWSGEDTQYF; cdr3_nt: TGCGCCAACAGCACCTGGAGCGGTGAAGATACGCAGTATTTT
v_call: TRBV29-1; d_call: .; clone_size: many; j_call: TRBJ2-5; cdr3_aa: CSVGQGGTQYF; cdr3_nt: TGCAGCGTTGGGCAGGGTGGGACCCAGTACTTC
v_call: TRBV18; d_call: TRBD1; clone_size: .; j_call: TRBJ1-1; cdr3_aa: CASSSGQANTEAFF; cdr3_nt: TGTGCCAGCTCCTCGGGACAGGCTAACACTGAAGCTTTCTTT
v_call: TRBV12-3/TRBV12-4; d_call: .; clone_size: many; j_call: TRBJ2-7; cdr3_aa: CASSHGFSYEQYF; cdr3_nt: TGTGCCAGCAGTCACGGGTTCTCCTACGAGCAGTACTTC
v_call: TRBV27; d_call: .; clone_size: few; j_call: TRBJ1-5; cdr3_aa: CASSLVGIEGNQPQHF; cdr3_nt: TGTGCCAGCAGTTTGGTAGGGATCGAGGGCAATCAGCCCCAGCATTTT
v_call: TRBV7-2; d_call: .; clone_size: .; j_call: TRBJ1-1; cdr3_aa: CASRSRIMNTEAFF; cdr3_nt: TGTGCCAGCAGATCCAGGATCATGAACACTGAAGCTTTCTTT
v_call: TRBV12-3/TRBV12-4; d_call: TRBD1; clone_size: .; j_call: TRBJ1-4; cdr3_aa: CASTADRENEKLFF; cdr3_nt: TGTGCCAGCACCGCGGACAGGGAGAACGAAAAACTGTTTTTT
v_call: TRBV4-1; d_call: .; clone_size: .; j_call: TRBJ2-7; cdr3_aa: CASSQDKSWQAEQYF; cdr3_nt: TGCGCCAGCAGCCAAGATAAGAGTTGGCAGGCCGAGCAGTACTTC
v_call: TRBV3-1; d_call: .; clone_size: .; j_call: TRBJ1-1; cdr3_aa: CASSRGIQNTEAFF; cdr3_nt: TGTGCCAGCAGCCGAGGGATCCAGAACACTGAAGCTTTCTTT
v_call: TRBV3-1; d_call: .; clone_size: .; j_call: TRBJ2-7; cdr3_aa: CASSQILSTPSSYEQYF; cdr3_nt: TGTGCCAGCAGCCAAATCCTCTCGACACCTAGCTCCTACGAGCAGTACTTC
v_call: TRBV28; d_call: .; clone_size: once; j_call: TRBJ2-7; cdr3_aa: CASSFTIYNEQYF; cdr3_nt: TGTGCCAGCAGTTTTACTATCTACAATGAGCAGTACTTC
v_call: TRBV12-3/TRBV12-4; d_call: .; clone_size: .; j_call: TRBJ1-4; cdr3_aa: CASSFRGGVEKLFF; cdr3_nt: TGTGCCAGCAGTTTCAGGGGCGGGGTTGAAAAACTGTTTTTT
v_call: TRBV21-1; d_call: .; clone_size: .; j_call: TRBJ2-7; cdr3_aa: CASSKGSEPYEQYF; cdr3_nt: TGTGCCAGCAGCAAAGGCAGCGAACCCTACGAGCAGTACTTC
v_call: TRBV9; d_call: .; clone_size: few; j_call: TRBJ2-1; cdr3_aa: CASSAEIGRGRNEQFF; cdr3_nt: TGTGCCAGCAGCGCCGAGATTGGACGCGGAAGGAATGAGCAGTTCTTC
v_call: TRBV29-1; d_call: .; clone_size: many; j_call: TRBJ2-7; cdr3_aa: CSGSRGYEQYF; cdr3_nt: TGCAGCGGTTCTCGGGGCTACGAGCAGTACTTC
v_call: TRBV28; d_call: .; clone_size: few; j_call: TRBJ1-5; cdr3_aa: CASNRTENSNQPQHF; cdr3_nt: TGTGCCAGCAACCGGACAGAGAATAGCAATCAGCCCCAGCATTTT
v_call: TRBV6-5; d_call: TRBD2; clone_size: .; j_call: TRBJ2-4; cdr3_aa: CASSYQPTSGTDNEQYF; cdr3_nt: TGTGCCAGCAGTTACCAACCGACTAGCGGGACGGACAATGAGCAGTACTTC
v_call: TRBV20-1; d_call: TRBD1; clone_size: .; j_call: TRBJ2-1; cdr3_aa: CSARAGQGIHSYNEQFF; cdr3_nt: TGCAGTGCTAGAGCAGGACAGGGAATTCACTCCTACAATGAGCAGTTCTTC
v_call: TRBV6-5; d_call: .; clone_size: .; j_call: TRBJ1-2; cdr3_aa: CASSYSDPKYGYTF; cdr3_nt: TGTGCCAGCAGTTACTCGGATCCCAAGTATGGCTACACCTTC
v_call: TRBV20-1; d_call: .; clone_size: .; j_call: TRBJ2-1; cdr3_aa: CSARPVRSSYNEQFF; cdr3_nt: TGCAGTGCTAGACCTGTAAGGAGCTCCTACAATGAGCAGTTCTTC
v_call: TRBV4-1; d_call: TRBD1; clone_size: few; j_call: TRBJ1-4; cdr3_aa: CASSHPTGGREKLFF; cdr3_nt: TGCGCCAGCAGCCACCCGACAGGGGGCCGTGAAAAACTGTTTTTT
v_call: TRBV6-2/TRBV6-3; d_call: .; clone_size: .; j_call: TRBJ2-7; cdr3_aa: CASNSGHPSYEQYF; cdr3_nt: TGTGCCAGCAACTCGGGGCACCCCTCCTACGAGCAGTACTTC
v_call: TRBV6-2/TRBV6-3; d_call: .; clone_size: .; j_call: TRBJ2-1; cdr3_aa: CASRRGLRGDNEQFF; cdr3_nt: TGTGCCAGCAGGAGAGGGTTGCGGGGAGACAATGAGCAGTTCTTC
v_call: TRBV10-3; d_call: .; clone_size: .; j_call: TRBJ1-2; cdr3_aa: CAIIDANLNYGYTF; cdr3_nt: TGTGCCATCATAGACGCAAACCTTAACTATGGCTACACCTTC
v_call: TRBV24-1; d_call: .; clone_size: .; j_call: TRBJ2-1; cdr3_aa: CATSDAWAANNEQFF; cdr3_nt: TGTGCCACCAGTGACGCCTGGGCGGCGAACAATGAGCAGTTCTTC
v_call: TRBV2; d_call: .; clone_size: few; j_call: TRBJ2-5; cdr3_aa: CASNAVALETQYF; cdr3_nt: TGTGCCAGCAACGCCGTCGCCCTAGAGACCCAGTACTTC
v_call: TRBV10-3; d_call: .; clone_size: few; j_call: TRBJ2-5; cdr3_aa: CAISESLARQETQYF; cdr3_nt: TGTGCCATCAGTGAGTCCCTAGCTCGTCAAGAGACCCAGTACTTC
v_call: TRBV11-3; d_call: TRBD2; clone_size: .; j_call: TRBJ2-2; cdr3_aa: CASSPRLAENTGELFF; cdr3_nt: TGTGCCAGCAGCCCGCGACTAGCGGAAAACACCGGGGAGCTGTTTTTT
v_call: TRBV12-3/TRBV12-4; d_call: .; clone_size: .; j_call: TRBJ2-4; cdr3_aa: CASAPQGPNEQYF; cdr3_nt: TGTGCCAGCGCCCCCCAGGGCCCCAATGAGCAGTACTTC
v_call: TRBV24-1; d_call: TRBD1; clone_size: .; j_call: TRBJ2-1; cdr3_aa: CATGDSRGPGNEQFF; cdr3_nt: TGTGCCACCGGTGATTCCAGGGGGCCCGGCAATGAGCAGTTCTTC